This TCR beta chain was sequenced in a study of neoadjuvant anti-PD-1 for oral cavity cancer. The CDR3 runs 17 residues. Germline V gene data show CDR1 as SGHRS and CDR2 as YFSETQ. J lost 0 bases, V lost 0 bases, and 6 bases had no gene match. Measured with immunoSEQ multiplex PCR; TCRdb has only the in-frame clones, and not every one. The sample includes tens of thousands of clones, under 90% of them seen just once. The sequence was collected from a person aged 35-80 years with oral cavity squamous cell carcinoma. Sequenced material: PBMCs, taken before nivolumab (anti-PD-1) treatment. V usage is TRBV5-1 and J usage is TRBJ2-7; 10 bases fit TRBD2. CDR3: CASSLEAGTSDSYEQYF. The CDR3 DNA reads TGCGCCAGCAGCTTGGAAGCTGGGACTAGCGACTCCTACGAGCAGTACTTC.